This TCR beta chain appears in the sequencing data of a study of T cells in tuberculosis. The V end lost 2 bases, the J end lost 7 bases, and 9 bases lay between the germline ends. This CDR3 is 12 amino acids long. Germline CDR1 reads ENHRY; CDR2 reads SYGVKD. No alpha-beta pairing information exists for these sequences. Assay used: immunoSEQ multiplex PCR; TCRdb lists only in-frame clones, some missing. The sample lists 54,000 or so clones, 81% occurring once. Cells were sorted from thawed PBMC rested overnight and stained with GMM-loaded CD1B tetramer, viability dye and anti-CD3. C32 glucose monomycolate from Rhodococcus equi was loaded onto the CD1B tetramers. The table lists this clone with a few counts.

Material for sequencing was CD1b-GMM tetramer-negative cells sorted from PBMCs. The TCR comes from an adult woman with latent tuberculosis. The chain links TRBV10-3 to TRBJ2-7; D not certain. The CDR3 region has the DNA TGTGCCATCAGTGAGATGTCAGCGGAGCAGTACTTC. Its protein product is CAISEMSAEQYF.